This T cell receptor beta chain derives from a study of blood T cell repertoires in COVID-19. Study summary: The analysed material was cDNA or gDNA that came from T cells, B-cell-depleted T cells, or PBMCs.

The method was immunoSEQ multiplex PCR; TCRdb's version includes in-frame clones alone and lacks a portion of them. The sample yields about 190,000 clones, under 85% seen once. The TCR sequence derives from a man aged 55 to 70 with active or convalescent COVID-19. The sequencing input was peripheral blood.

The CDR3 here is CASSFYEGTEAFF. In DNA form, the CDR3 reads TGTGCCAGCAGCTTTTACGAGGGCACTGAAGCTTTCTTT. The chain has TRBV7-3 and TRBJ1-1; no firm D call. The V and J ends lost 3 bases and 4 bases respectively, with 9 bases between them. Per germline, CDR1 SGHTA and CDR2 FQGTGA. The CDR3 is made up of 13 amino acids.